These 10 T cell receptor beta chains share one sample of origin, sequenced in a study of T cell responses to AZD1222 COVID-19 vaccine. The method was immunoSEQ multiplex PCR; TCRdb's version includes in-frame clones alone and lacks a portion of them. The data contain some 90,000 clones, under 95% of them singletons. The sample here was peripheral blood, taken on day 0 of MenACWY control vaccination. These TCRs come from an adult in good health.

The rearrangement joins TRBV4-3 to TRBJ2-2; 9 positions agree with TRBD1. The CDR3 loop spans 17 amino acids. The V segment lost 1 base and the J segment 3 bases; nucleotides outside the gene matches: 6. Per the germline V gene, CDR1 is LGHNA and CDR2 is YSLEER. The DNA for the CDR3 is TGCGCCAGCAGCCAAGGTGGGACAGGGACACACACCGGGGAGCTGTTTTTT. Amino acid sequence: CASSQGGTGTHTGELFF.

The chain links TRBV19 to TRBJ1-1, with TRBD1 as a possible D gene (5 bases). Trimming stripped 3 bases from V and 3 bases from J, with 11 bases between. The germline V gene has CDR1 LNHDA and CDR2 SQIVND (reference sequence). The CDR3 sequence is 14 residues long. The CDR3 DNA is TGTGCCAGTAGTATTCGTAGAGGGGACACTGAAGCTTTCTTT. Amino acid sequence: CASSIRRGDTEAFF.

The V gene is TRBV5-4, the J gene TRBJ2-3; D is possibly TRBD2 (6 bases). Between the trimmed V and J ends, which lost 0 bases and 0 bases, there was a span of 11 bases. This CDR3 is 16 amino acids long. CDR1 and CDR2 (germline): SGHNT, YYREEE (reference sequence). The CDR3 DNA reads TGTGCCAGCAGCTTGGAACTAGCACGGAGCACAGATACGCAGTATTTT. Translating gives CASSLELARSTDTQYF.

The V gene is TRBV15, the J gene TRBJ2-2; D not certain. The CDR3 has 19 residues. V was pared by 0 bases and J by 6 bases, with 23 bases between. Looked up from germline, CDR1 is LNHNV and CDR2 is YYDKDF (reference sequence). The DNA for the CDR3 is TGTGCCACCAGCAGAGATACCGGTCGATTAGGGTCGGGTTCCGGGGAGCTGTTTTTT. Translation gives CATSRDTGRLGSGSGELFF.

The chain carries TRBV19 and TRBJ1-1; D call uncertain. The CDR3 totals 17 residues. CDR1 is LNHDA, CDR2 SQIVND, per germline (reference sequence). Trimming took 6 bases from V and 0 from J, leaving 20 bases between them. CDR3 sequence: CASSLTQTRLMNTEAFF. CDR3 DNA: TGTGCCAGTAGCCTTACTCAAACGCGGTTGATGAACACTGAAGCTTTCTTT.

The J gene is TRBJ1-4, the V gene TRBV25-1; maybe TRBD1 (6 bases). Germline-derived CDR1 and CDR2 are MGHDK and SYGVNS. CDR3 length: 18 residues. Trimming cost V 3 bases and J 7 bases, with 24 bases left between them. In DNA, the CDR3 is TGTGCCAGCAGTGAGGGGGGTAGCAGGGGTTTAAGGGGTGAAAAACTGTTTTTT. Its protein product is CASSEGGSRGLRGEKLFF.

The chain combines TRBV5-8 with TRBJ2-1, with a tentative D call TRBD1 (6 bases). CDR3 size: 15 residues. The V end lost 0 bases, the J end lost 7 bases, and 14 bases lay between the germline ends. Germline lookup yields CDR1 SGHTS and CDR2 YDEGEE. CDR3: CASSLVGQSLNEQFF. CDR3 coding DNA: TGTGCCAGCAGCTTGGTAGGACAGTCCTTGAATGAGCAGTTCTTC.

This chain links TRBV28 with TRBJ2-1; TRBD2 matches at 8 bases. Germline V gene data show CDR1 as MDHEN and CDR2 as SYDVKM. The CDR3 spans 14 residues. The junction had 7 bases not matched to a gene; V was cut back by 7 bases and J by 5 bases. The CDR3 is CASMAGGPHNEQFF. CDR3 sequence (DNA): TGTGCCAGCATGGCGGGAGGCCCCCACAATGAGCAGTTCTTC.

This chain uses TRBV7-8 with TRBJ1-1; 8 bases are a match to TRBD1. V dropped 5 bases and J dropped 1; count of bases not matched to a gene: 3. The germline V gene encodes CDR1 SGHVS and CDR2 FQNEAQ. This CDR3 has 14 residues. Written as DNA, the CDR3 is TGTGCCAGCAGCACACAGGGGGGGAACACTGAAGCTTTCTTT. Amino acids: CASSTQGGNTEAFF.

This chain links TRBV7-3 with TRBJ1-1; no clear D. The CDR3 has 14 residues. Trimming took 5 bases from V and 3 from J, leaving 13 bases between them. Germline V gives CDR1 SGHTA, CDR2 FQGTGA. CDR3 in amino acids: CASSLGGLHTEAFF. Written as DNA, the CDR3 is TGTGCCAGCAGCCTGGGAGGGCTTCACACTGAAGCTTTCTTT.